A selection of T cell receptor beta chains follows, all from one sample in a study of shared clonotypes between healthy human individuals. TCRdb's table, derived via immunoSEQ multiplex PCR, lists solely in-frame clones and lacks some. The sample includes about 2 million clones, about 95% of them seen just once. The sample comprised naive CD4+ T cells sorted from blood. The receptor source for this set is a man aged 18 to 30 in good health. Each CDR3 is given without its conserved first and last residue. Fields, in order: V gene, J gene, CDR3 protein.

TRBV7-7,TRBJ2-5,ASSLVGGAGETQY
TRBV18,TRBJ1-1,ASSPERGTEAF
TRBV9,TRBJ2-1,ASSVGPGTSYNEQF
TRBV7-9,TRBJ1-6,ASSVGHNSPLH
TRBV7-9,TRBJ2-1,ASSSGQGWVHEQF
TRBV5-6,TRBJ1-6,ASSLNQSPLH
TRBV19,TRBJ2-7,ASRRGGQIFAGEQY
TRBV5-1,TRBJ2-1,ASSRLEVYNEQF
TRBV30,TRBJ2-7,ARGTSLYEQY
TRBV5-6,TRBJ1-5,ASSLAQGYSNQPQH
TRBV5-4,TRBJ1-2,ASSAGPTTHGYT
TRBV30,TRBJ2-2,AWSVLSHSNGELF
TRBV7-2,TRBJ2-7,ASSLDLSGEQY
TRBV5-1,TRBJ2-5,ASSLGRAGLAVSRDGTQY
TRBV10-3,TRBJ2-3,ASTSGGATDTQY
TRBV5-1,TRBJ2-3,ASSFGTSGGSTDTQY
TRBV12-5,TRBJ2-1,ASGLESASGEQF
TRBV4-1,TRBJ2-3,ASSQVFATDTQY
TRBV5-1,TRBJ2-7,ASSLEAGNYEQY
TRBV10-2,TRBJ2-7,ASGTGGVPDEQY
TRBV6-6,TRBJ1-5,ASSTPGNQPQH
TRBV10-2,TRBJ2-7,ASSENSYEQY
TRBV18,TRBJ1-4,ASSGGEKNEKLF
TRBV5-1,TRBJ1-2,ASSLDKGPYGYT
TRBV4-2,TRBJ2-1,ASRDRGEYNEQF
TRBV20-1,TRBJ2-7,SARQDREQY
TRBV6-1,TRBJ2-3,ASSPGRTFSDTQY
TRBV5-3,TRBJ1-2,ARSSLGPNYGYT
TRBV2,TRBJ2-1,ASGGQGGNEQF
TRBV30,TRBJ1-6,ACRQGTYNSPLH
TRBV5-6,TRBJ2-5,ASSLLLGYQETQY
TRBV11-1,TRBJ2-5,ASRLARGRDGEEETQY
TRBV7-2,TRBJ1-3,ASSLLGGTGRTSGNTIY
TRBV7-9,TRBJ2-2,ASRRDSGGELF
TRBV29-1,TRBJ2-7,SVGNRVYEQY
TRBV19,TRBJ1-1,ASSIRKRSPGQLNTEAF
TRBV5-4,TRBJ1-1,ASSEGPLNTEAF
TRBV18,TRBJ1-5,ASSPPMGQPQH
TRBV5-1,TRBJ1-1,ASSSTDRGNTEAF
TRBV7-9,TRBJ1-1,ASSLVGARPNTEAF
TRBV5-1,TRBJ1-4,ASSATGIEKLF
TRBV10-3,-,AISKTGSLVYEQY
TRBV10-3,TRBJ2-3,AISEGGQSPDTQY
TRBV18,TRBJ1-3,ASSPPGQGSGNTIY
TRBV29-1,TRBJ2-1,SVDLTGSDEQF
TRBV30,TRBJ1-1,AWMTQKLAALRVEAF
TRBV6-1,TRBJ1-1,ASSPGVYTEAF
TRBV29-1,TRBJ1-4,SVQGHKNEKLF
TRBV27,TRBJ2-2,ASSPRQGGTNTGELF
TRBV2,TRBJ2-2,ASHVQGAAGELF
TRBV2,TRBJ2-7,ASVRGRGYEQY
TRBV5-6,TRBJ1-6,ASGKRGSSYNSPLH
TRBV6-5,TRBJ1-5,ASGGGAIGNQPQH
TRBV11-3,TRBJ2-1,ASSLGGALGGNEQF
TRBV6-5,TRBJ1-1,ASSYARTGGNWAF
TRBV29-1,TRBJ2-5,SASGRNQETQY
TRBV7-9,TRBJ1-1,ASSNRNWNTEAF
TRBV6-5,TRBJ1-2,ASSAGRSSNYGYT
TRBV6-1,TRBJ1-6,ASSVQDYNSPLH